Listed here are 5 T cell receptor beta chains from one sample, sequenced in a study of cytomegalovirus exposure and HLA in healthy donors. It was with 60 Vbeta and 13 Jbeta primers that the PCR ran. The data were produced by immunoSEQ multiplex PCR, yet TCRdb's version contains in-frame clones alone and is incomplete. The profile covers about 160,000 clones, with around 69% appearing a single time and over 1.1% taken by the ten largest. The source material was PBMCs. These receptors originate from a man in his 60s in good health and CMV-seronegative.

This clone was observed a handful of times. The chain links TRBV5-5 to TRBJ2-2; 9 bases are a match to TRBD1. Germline assignment: CDR1 SGHKS and CDR2 YYEKEE (reference sequence). V trimming: 6 bases; J trimming: 7 bases; junction bases outside the gene matches: 13. The CDR3 contains 16 residues. The CDR3 region is CASTYTPGQGSGELFF. CDR3 nucleotides: TGTGCCAGCACCTATACACCGGGACAGGGAAGCGGGGAGCTGTTTTTT. Complete variable domain (other parts from reference TRBV5-5 and TRBJ2-2): DAGVTQSPTHLIKTRGQQVTLRCSPISGHKSVSWYQQVLGQGPQFIFQYYEKEERGRGNFPDRFSARQFPNYSSELNVNALLLGDSALYLCASTYTPGQGSGELFFGEGSRLTVL.

The chain carries TRBV6-1 and TRBJ1-3; no definite D call. The germline V gene encodes CDR1 MNHNS and CDR2 SASEGT. The CDR3 covers 14 residues. V was pared by 4 bases and J by 4 bases, with 11 bases between. CDR3 nucleotide sequence: TGTGCCAGCAGTGTGAGCGTCCGGGGAAACACCATATATTTT. Translating it yields CASSVSVRGNTIYF.

CDR3: CASSIEVTRRGPAYNEQFF. In DNA form, the CDR3 reads TGTGCCAGCAGCATAGAGGTGACTAGGCGGGGACCGGCGTACAATGAGCAGTTCTTC. The gene calls are TRBV21-1 and TRBJ2-1; TRBD2 was called by the table and not checked on the DNA. TRBV21-1 is reported as a pseudogene. CDR3 length: 19 amino acids.

The chain uses TRBV28 and TRBJ2-7; weak D call: TRBD1 (5 bases). CDR1 and CDR2 (germline): MDHEN, SYDVKM. This CDR3 has 11 amino acids. The V gene lost 6 bases and the J gene lost 6 bases, with 9 bases spanning the gap. As DNA, the CDR3 is TGTGCCAGCAGCATAGGGGCCGAGCAGTACTTC. Translating gives CASSIGAEQYF.

This rearrangement joins TRBV11-1 to TRBJ2-2, with D uncertain. CDR1 SGHAT and CDR2 FQDESV come from the germline V gene (reference sequence). The CDR3 has 11 residues. V dropped 1 base and J dropped 13 bases, with 7 bases sitting between them. DNA of the CDR3: TGTGCCAGCAGCTTAGGCAGTATGCTGTTTTTT. It specifies CASSLGSMLFF. The variable domain in full, with the rest retrieved from reference TRBV11-1 and TRBJ2-2, is EAEVAQSPRYKITEKSQAVAFWCDPISGHATLYWYRQILGQGPELLVQFQDESVVDDSQLPKDRFSAERLKGVDSTLKIQPAELGDSAMYLCASSLGSMLFFGEGSRLTVL.